This passage covers 28 T cell receptor beta chains from one sample sequenced in a study of T cells after posttransplantation cyclophosphamide. Data came from immunoSEQ multiplex PCR; TCRdb stores just in-frame clones and leaves some out. The sample yields some 13,000 clones, about 83% seen once. Sample: memory CD4+ T cells sorted from PBMCs. The source of these receptors is a man over 45 in good health, CMV-negative, and a related stem cell transplant donor.

This sequence joins TRBV2 and TRBJ1-2, with D tentatively TRBD1 (6 bases). Germline V gene lookup returns CDR1 SNHLY and CDR2 FYNNEI. The germline V and J ends were trimmed by 4 bases and 6 bases, with 15 bases remaining between them. This CDR3 region has 14 residues. CDR3 nucleotides: TGTGCCAGCAGTGGAAGAGGGGGAACTGATGGCTACACCTTC. The encoded protein is CASSGRGGTDGYTF. Complete variable domain (other parts from reference TRBV2 and TRBJ1-2): EPEVTQTPSHQVTQMGQEVILRCVPISNHLYFYWYRQILGQKVEFLVSFYNNEISEKSEIFDDQFSVERPDGSNFTLKIRSTKLEDSAMYFCASSGRGGTDGYTFGSGTRLTVV.

This sequence joins TRBV5-4 and TRBJ2-2; D is possibly TRBD2 (5 bases). The germline CDR1 and CDR2 sequences are SGHNT and YYREEE (reference sequence). The V end was cut by 2 bases, the J end by 6 bases, with 14 bases between. The CDR3 loop spans 15 amino acids. The CDR3 region has the DNA TGTGCCAGCAGCTTTGTCGGGGTTGCTGCCGGGGAGCTGTTTTTT. Translation: CASSFVGVAAGELFF.

The V and J genes are TRBV2 and TRBJ2-3, with D perhaps matching TRBD2 (6 bases). The germline V and J ends were trimmed by 8 bases and 3 bases, with 18 bases remaining between them. CDR1 and CDR2 (germline): SNHLY, FYNNEI. The CDR3 runs to 15 residues. The CDR3 DNA reads as TGTGCCAGCGGGGGGACCTCCGGGGTGACAGATACGCAGTATTTT. This sequence encodes CASGGTSGVTDTQYF.

In this sample, this clone turned up once. The chain links TRBV7-3 to TRBJ2-1, with 8 bases aligning to TRBD2. V trimming: 8 bases; J trimming: 1 base; junction bases outside the gene matches: 1. The CDR3 has 13 residues. Germline CDR1 is SGHTA and CDR2 is FQGTGA. The CDR3 loop reads CASGGGSYNEQFF. CDR3 in DNA: TGTGCCAGCGGCGGGGGGTCCTACAATGAGCAGTTCTTC.

The table lists this clone with a count of one. The chain recombines TRBV5-6 with TRBJ2-7, with 9 bases that match TRBD1. The V gene's germline CDR1 is SGHDT and CDR2 YYEEEE. The CDR3 is 15 residues long. The V and J ends lost 0 bases and 1 base, in that order; junction bases with no gene match: 2. The CDR3 coding sequence is TGTGCCAGCAGCTTGGATGGGACAGGGTCCTACGAGCAGTACTTC. Protein: CASSLDGTGSYEQYF.

V usage is TRBV4-2 and J usage is TRBJ2-1; a possible D gene is TRBD1 (7 bases). Trimming left V 3 bases short and J 8 bases short, with 26 bases between. Germline-derived CDR1 and CDR2 are LGHNA and YNFKEQ. The CDR3 has 18 amino acids. Here the CDR3 DNA reads TGTGCCAGCAGCCAGCAATCCCAGGGGGGAGTTAGGGGGTATGAGCAGTTCTTC. Protein: CASSQQSQGGVRGYEQFF.

The chain combines TRBV5-1 with TRBJ2-4; 8 bases fit TRBD1. The junction had 7 bases not matched to a gene; V was cut back by 7 bases and J by 10 bases. The CDR3 is 12 amino acids. CDR1 and CDR2 (germline): SGHRS, YFSETQ. The CDR3 loop reads CASSVGTGIQYF. The CDR3 DNA is TGCGCCAGCTCCGTAGGGACAGGAATTCAGTACTTC.

The chain carries TRBV5-6 and TRBJ2-5; TRBD2 aligns across 10 bases. The CDR3 is 16 amino acids. The J segment lost 5 bases and the V segment lost 5 bases, leaving 12 bases of the junction unmatched. CDR1 SGHDT and CDR2 YYEEEE come from the germline V gene. The CDR3, as DNA: TGTGCCAGCAGTTTTCTACTAGCGGGAATTGGGGAGACCCAGTACTTC. It specifies CASSFLLAGIGETQYF.

This clone was detected once. The rearrangement links TRBV21-1 to TRBJ2-7; the table's D call, TRBD2, has no DNA check behind it. TRBV21-1 corresponds to a pseudogene. This CDR3 spans 19 amino acids. CDR3 in DNA: TGTGCCAGCTCACACGGGCTAGCGGGGGATGGACCCCGATGCTACGAGCAGTACTTC. Protein product: CASSHGLAGDGPRCYEQYF.

Written as DNA, the CDR3 is TGTGCCTGGAGTGTACCAGGAGGAGGCTACGAGCAGTACTTC. Protein sequence: CAWSVPGGGYEQYF. This rearrangement joins TRBV30 to TRBJ2-7, with D possibly matching TRBD2 (5 bases). V lost 0 bases to trimming and J lost 3 bases, with 12 bases between them. CDR3 length: 14 amino acids. Germline loops: CDR1 GTSNPN, CDR2 SVGIG (reference sequence).

The J gene is TRBJ1-2, the V gene TRBV5-8; no reliable D call. Looked up from germline, CDR1 is SGHTS and CDR2 is YDEGEE. The CDR3 loop spans 14 amino acids. The germline V and J ends were trimmed by 0 bases and 5 bases, with 11 bases remaining between them. The CDR3 here is CASSLGASRYGYTF. In DNA, the CDR3 is TGTGCCAGCAGCTTGGGGGCCAGCCGTTATGGCTACACCTTC.

The genes are TRBV19 and TRBJ2-7, with 9 bases aligning to TRBD1. Germline V gene lookup returns CDR1 LNHDA and CDR2 SQIVND (reference sequence). The CDR3 sequence is 16 residues long. The J segment lost 9 bases and the V segment lost 4 bases, leaving 16 bases of the junction unmatched. DNA for the CDR3: TGTGCCAGTAGTAACCCCTCGGGACAGGGCCGGGATCGGCAGTACTTC. It is translated as CASSNPSGQGRDRQYF.

This rearrangement joins TRBV6-5 to TRBJ2-1; 10 positions agree with TRBD2. The CDR3 has 15 residues. After removal of 5 bases from V and 3 bases from J, the junction contained 4 bases not matched to a gene. Germline V gives CDR1 MNHEY, CDR2 SVGAGI. CDR3 sequence reads: CASSPWTSGYNEQFF. The CDR3 DNA follows: TGTGCCAGCAGTCCATGGACTAGCGGCTACAATGAGCAGTTCTTC.

This clone was observed once. This chain joins TRBV19 and TRBJ2-3; 11 positions match TRBD2. V gave up 0 bases and J gave up 2 bases; unmatched junction bases: 7. The CDR3 is 18 residues long. CDR1 is LNHDA, CDR2 SQIVND, per germline (reference sequence). CDR3 nucleotides: TGTGCCAGTAGTATAGACAGGGGGACTAGCGGAAACACAGATACGCAGTATTTT. Translation gives CASSIDRGTSGNTDTQYF.

The rearrangement uses TRBV5-1 and TRBJ1-1, with TRBD1 identical over 9 bases. The V and J ends lost 0 bases and 4 bases, in that order; junction bases with no gene match: 4. Looked up from germline, CDR1 is SGHRS and CDR2 is YFSETQ. The CDR3 totals 15 residues. CDR3 region: CASSLAGQGSTEAFF. The DNA for the CDR3 is TGCGCCAGCAGCTTGGCGGGACAGGGAAGCACTGAAGCTTTCTTT.

This sequence joins TRBV6-5 and TRBJ2-5; 10 bases align to TRBD2. The CDR3 runs to 15 residues. Trimming at V came to 6 bases and at J to 3 bases, leaving 7 bases not matched to a gene. Germline-derived CDR1 and CDR2 are MNHEY and SVGAGI. CDR3 nucleotide sequence: TGTGCCAGCAGCCAAGGACTAGCGGTAAAAGAGACCCAGTACTTC. Amino acids: CASSQGLAVKETQYF.

The rearrangement uses TRBV7-8 and TRBJ1-5; no firm D call. Germline V gene lookup returns CDR1 SGHVS and CDR2 FQNEAQ. This CDR3 contains 12 residues. V shed 5 bases and J shed 6 bases, with 8 bases lying between them. The CDR3 nucleotides are TGTGCCAGCAGCCCTCCAGGTCAGCCCCAGCATTTT. Protein sequence: CASSPPGQPQHF.

This clone was seen only a few times. V usage is TRBV19 and J usage is TRBJ2-7; 11 bases fit TRBD2. Germline-derived CDR1 and CDR2 are LNHDA and SQIVND (reference sequence). V was clipped by 6 bases and J by 2 bases; unmatched bases: 3. CDR3 size: 14 residues. In nucleotides, the CDR3 is TGTGCCAGTAGCCCGGGACTAGCGGCCTACGAGCAGTACTTC. Residues: CASSPGLAAYEQYF.

The V and J genes are TRBV7-7 and TRBJ2-3; D might be TRBD2 (5 bases). The germline V and J ends were trimmed by 5 bases and 6 bases, with 9 bases remaining between them. The germline CDR1 and CDR2 sequences are SSHAT and FNYEAQ (reference sequence). The CDR3 is 12 amino acids. CDR3 loop: CASSPEGDTQYF. In DNA, the CDR3 is TGTGCCAGCAGCCCCGAGGGTGATACGCAGTATTTT.

The chain has TRBV6-5 and TRBJ1-2, with a tentative D call TRBD1 (5 bases). Germline CDR1 reads MNHEY; CDR2 reads SVGAGI. Between the trimmed V and J ends, which lost 6 bases and 3 bases, there was a span of 8 bases. The CDR3 loop spans 12 amino acids. CDR3 coding DNA: TGTGCCAGCAGCCAGACAGACTATGGCTACACCTTC. As protein: CASSQTDYGYTF.

The rearrangement links TRBV13 to TRBJ1-5; possibly TRBD1 for D (6 bases). The germline gives CDR1 PRHDT, CDR2 FYEKMQ (reference sequence). V dropped 5 bases and J dropped 6 bases, with 11 bases sitting between them. This CDR3 contains 13 residues. The CDR3 DNA follows: TGTGCCAGCAGCCAACAGGGATTTCAGCCCCAGCATTTT. This gives the protein CASSQQGFQPQHF.

The V call is TRBV5-5, the J call TRBJ2-1, with 7 bases aligning to TRBD2. This CDR3 contains 13 residues. CDR1 SGHKS and CDR2 YYEKEE come from the germline V gene (reference sequence). The V gene end was trimmed by 7 bases and the J gene end by 9 bases; junction bases not matched to a gene: 10. The chain's CDR3 is CASLGGRDGEQFF. DNA of the CDR3: TGTGCCAGCCTCGGGGGGAGGGATGGTGAGCAGTTCTTC.

The rearrangement joins TRBV7-3 to TRBJ2-1, with 11 bases aligning to TRBD2. CDR1 and CDR2 from the germline V gene are SGHTA and FQGTGA. Trimming took 2 bases from V and 7 from J; bases not matched to a gene: 13. The CDR3 length is 18 residues. CDR3 DNA sequence: TGTGCCAGCAGCTTAGTTCCACCGGGTAGCGGGAGGGGGAATGAGCAGTTCTTC. Amino acids: CASSLVPPGSGRGNEQFF.

This chain joins TRBV6-6 and TRBJ2-7; 11 bases fit TRBD2. V gave up 6 bases and J gave up 3 bases; unmatched junction bases: 10. The CDR3 covers 16 residues. CDR1 MNHNY and CDR2 SVGAGI come from the germline V gene (reference sequence). CDR3 DNA sequence: TGTGCCAGCAGACCCGCTAGCGGGAGGTCGGTCTACGAGCAGTACTTC. This gives the protein CASRPASGRSVYEQYF.

The chain employs TRBV7-3 and TRBJ1-5; D possibly corresponds to TRBD1 (5 bases). The V gene lost 1 base and the J gene lost 9 bases, with 10 bases spanning the gap. Germline V gene data show CDR1 as SGHTA and CDR2 as FQGTGA. CDR3 size: 13 residues. This CDR3 is CASSLMEGRPQHF. The CDR3 DNA reads TGTGCCAGCAGCTTAATGGAGGGGCGGCCCCAGCATTTT. Filled out from reference TRBV7-3 and TRBJ1-5, the complete variable domain reads GAGVSQTPSNKVTEKGKYVELRCDPISGHTALYWYRQSLGQGPEFLIYFQGTGAADDSGLPNDRFFAVRPEGSVSTLKIQRTERGDSAVYLCASSLMEGRPQHFGDGTRLSIL.

V is TRBV10-3 and J is TRBJ1-2; maybe TRBD1 (5 bases). V was trimmed by 5 bases and J by 4 bases, leaving 20 bases between them. This CDR3 region has 16 residues. Germline V lookup: CDR1 ENHRY, CDR2 SYGVKD. CDR3 DNA: TGTGCCATCAGTCGGGCCTCAGGGACTACGGGCTATGGCTACACCTTC. Translating it yields CAISRASGTTGYGYTF.

Note on this clone: A read error may account for a junction end that differs from germline. The same CDR3 arises from other DNA sequences in this sample as well. The V call is TRBV7-2, the J call TRBJ1-2; 10 nucleotides align to TRBD1. Germline assignment: CDR1 SGHTA and CDR2 FQGNSA. The CDR3 is made up of 14 amino acids. The CDR3 DNA reads TGTGCCAGCAGCACTAAGACAGGGGGCTATGGCTATACCTTC. Its protein product is CASSTKTGGYGYTF.

The V and J genes are TRBV29-1 and TRBJ2-7; 14 bases fit TRBD2. The CDR3 totals 14 residues. V shed 6 bases, J shed 0 bases, and the junction held 1 base outside the gene matches. The germline CDR1 and CDR2 sequences are SQVTM and ANQGSEA. CDR3 sequence reads: CSVGTSGSSYEQYF. The CDR3 DNA follows: TGCAGCGTGGGGACTAGCGGGAGCTCCTACGAGCAGTACTTC.